The 10 T cell receptor beta chains in this list originate from one sample, sequenced in a study of blood T cell repertoires in COVID-19. Assay: immunoSEQ multiplex PCR; the TCRdb copy retains only in-frame clones and omits some. The table has about 230,000 clones, roughly nine tenths seen once. The specimen was PBMCs or T cells enriched from blood (not recorded which). These receptors were taken from a woman between 45 and 65 years old in a cohort exposed to, infected with or recovered from COVID-19 (not recorded which).

The chain is built from TRBV7-8 and TRBJ2-2; 7 positions match TRBD1. V lost 3 bases to trimming and J lost 1 base; unmatched junction nucleotides: 2. This CDR3 is 15 amino acids long. Germline CDR1 SGHVS, CDR2 FQNEAQ. The CDR3 loop is CASSLRQGNTGELFF. Here the CDR3 DNA reads TGTGCCAGCAGCTTGCGACAGGGGAACACCGGGGAGCTGTTTTTT.

The CDR3 DNA is TGCGCCAGCAGCTTTGGGGGGGATTCCTACGAGCAGTACTTC. It is translated as CASSFGGDSYEQYF. This rearrangement joins TRBV5-1 to TRBJ2-7, with 7 bases lining up with TRBD2. The length of the CDR3 is 14 residues. Germline CDR1 is SGHRS and CDR2 is YFSETQ. Unmatched junction bases numbered 3, after V lost 2 bases and J lost 1 base.

V gene TRBV6-5 combines with J gene TRBJ1-1; tentative D call: TRBD1 (5 bases). Germline loops: CDR1 MNHEY, CDR2 SVGAGI. The CDR3 is 14 amino acids. V was pared by 8 bases and J by 4 bases, with 17 bases between. This chain's CDR3 is CASQRLGGRTEAFF. The CDR3 nucleotides are TGTGCCAGCCAACGACTGGGGGGACGCACTGAAGCTTTCTTT.

The chain has TRBV10-3 and TRBJ1-1; 10 bases are shared with TRBD1. Trimming cost V 9 bases and J 5 bases; bases outside gene matches: 9. The CDR3 length is 14 residues. CDR1 is ENHRY, CDR2 SYGVKD, per germline. The CDR3 DNA reads TGTGCCATATCGGGACAGGGGATGTGGACTGAAGCTTTCTTT. It codes for CAISGQGMWTEAFF.

The V gene is TRBV7-9, the J gene TRBJ1-4; the D gene is possibly TRBD1 (6 bases). The CDR3 sequence is 15 residues long. The V end was cut by 6 bases, the J end by 3 bases, with 14 bases between. Germline values: CDR1 SEHNR, CDR2 FQNEAQ (reference sequence). CDR3 region: CASRQGLGPNEKLFF. CDR3 nucleotides: TGTGCCAGCAGACAGGGTTTGGGACCTAATGAAAAACTGTTTTTT.

This chain uses TRBV24-1 with TRBJ2-5; D remains unclear. CDR3 length: 11 amino acids. V was pared by 0 bases and J by 11 bases, with 6 bases between. The germline CDR1 and CDR2 sequences are KGHDR and SFDVKD. The CDR3 is CATSDLCPQYF. CDR3 in DNA: TGTGCCACCAGTGATTTGTGTCCACAGTACTTC.

This sequence joins TRBV3-1 (or the pseudogene TRBV3-2) and TRBJ2-2, with 8 bases that match TRBD1. V shed 4 bases and J 1 base; nucleotides not matched to a gene: 5. CDR3 length: 16 residues. Germline V CDR1 and CDR2: LGHDT, YNNKEL (reference sequence). This CDR3 reads CASSPSGTGNTGELFF. The CDR3 region has the DNA TGTGCCAGCAGCCCTTCCGGGACAGGGAACACCGGGGAGCTGTTTTTT.

The genes are TRBV7-9 and TRBJ1-1; TRBD1 matches at 7 bases. Germline CDR1 is SEHNR and CDR2 is FQNEAQ (reference sequence). This CDR3 is built from 14 residues. The ends lost 8 bases at V and 4 bases at J; junction bases unmatched: 10. The CDR3 region has the DNA TGTGCCAGCGGCTCGGGGACAGTTGGCACTGAAGCTTTCTTT. Its protein product is CASGSGTVGTEAFF. Together with reference TRBV7-9 and TRBJ1-1, the CDR3 gives the full variable domain: DTGVSQNPRHKITKRGQNVTFRCDPISEHNRLYWYRQTLGQGPEFLTYFQNEAQLEKSRLLSDRFSAERPKGSFSTLEIQRTEQGDSAMYLCASGSGTVGTEAFFGQGTRLTVV.

Of note for this clone: An end of the junction differs from the germline gene, which may be a read error. This chain connects TRBV7-7 to TRBJ2-7; maybe TRBD1 (7 bases). The CDR3 is 13 residues long. CDR1 and CDR2 from the germline V gene are SSHAT and FNYEAQ (reference sequence). CDR3 in amino acids: CASSSGQEGEQYF. The DNA for the CDR3 is TGTGCTAGCAGCTCAGGACAGGAGGGCGAGCAGTACTTC.

The chain couples TRBV2 to TRBJ1-4, with D unresolved. In germline, CDR1 is SNHLY, CDR2 FYNNEI. V lost 7 bases and J lost 6, with 18 bases in between. The CDR3 is 15 residues long. Written as DNA, the CDR3 is TGTGCCAGCATCCCGGGTACGGCCTTTGATGAAAAACTGTTTTTT. The encoded protein is CASIPGTAFDEKLFF.